Following are 25 T cell receptor beta chains from one sample sequenced in a study of T cells in Graves' hyperthyroidism and ophthalmopathy. Template material for amplifying TCR beta CDR3 regions consisted of RNA transcripts. The primer set for the first-round RT-PCR of the TCR CDR3 was HTBI. TCRdb reprocessed the multiplex PCR reads via MiXCR and lists one record per CDR3 protein. The sample includes about 610,000 distinct CDR3 sequences, approximately 16% seen only once; the top ten take around 3.3%. Sequencing input: blood. All receptors derive from a woman aged 40 to 49 with Graves' ophthalmopathy.

This rearrangement joins TRBV20-1 to TRBJ2-7, with 8 bases lining up with TRBD2. CDR1 and CDR2 (germline): DFQATT, SNEGSKA (reference sequence). V lost 0 bases to trimming and J lost 4 bases; unmatched junction nucleotides: 8. The length of the CDR3 is 15 residues. The CDR3 spells CSARDPGTSGYEQYF. CDR3 nucleotides: TGCAGTGCTAGAGACCCCGGGACTAGTGGTTACGAGCAGTACTTC.

The table lists this clonotype with a few counts. The chain links TRBV4-1 to TRBJ1-6, with D tentatively TRBD1 (5 bases). CDR3 length: 16 residues. V was trimmed by 6 bases and J by 9 bases, leaving 21 bases between them. In germline, CDR1 is MGHRA, CDR2 YSYEKL. CDR3 DNA: TGCGCCAGCAGACAAACCCCGTTCAGGGTTGGTTCACCCCTCCACTTT. Its protein product is CASRQTPFRVGSPLHF.

This clonotype showed up many times. Written as DNA, the CDR3 is TGCAGTGGGAATGGCGGGAAGAGCACAGATACGCAGTATTTT. It translates to CSGNGGKSTDTQYF. The V and J genes are TRBV20-1 and TRBJ2-3; possible D gene TRBD2, 6 bases. From germline, CDR1 is DFQATT and CDR2 SNEGSKA (reference sequence). This CDR3 region has 14 residues. V lost 7 bases to trimming and J lost 0 bases, with 14 bases between them.

V and J are TRBV5-1 and TRBJ1-1; perhaps TRBD1 as D (6 bases). CDR1 is SGHRS and CDR2 is YFSETQ in the germline V gene. Trimming removed 4 bases at V and 1 base at J, with 14 bases between. The CDR3 length is 15 residues. The CDR3 nucleotides are TGCGCCAGCAGCAGTACAGGGTGGGGGAACACTGAAGCTTTCTTT. Protein product: CASSSTGWGNTEAFF.

This clonotype appeared a few times. The chain has TRBV2 and TRBJ1-2; 9 nucleotides line up with TRBD1. CDR3 length: 15 residues. Germline V gives CDR1 SNHLY, CDR2 FYNNEI. V trimming: 3 bases; J trimming: 4 bases; junction bases outside the gene matches: 6. The chain's CDR3 is CASSEAQGAGYGYTF. DNA of the CDR3: TGTGCCAGCAGTGAGGCACAGGGGGCGGGCTATGGCTACACCTTC. Full variable domain (outside the CDR3, taken from reference TRBV2 and TRBJ1-2): EPEVTQTPSHQVTQMGQEVILRCVPISNHLYFYWYRQILGQKVEFLVSFYNNEISEKSEIFDDQFSVERPDGSNFTLKIRSTKLEDSAMYFCASSEAQGAGYGYTFGSGTRLTVV.

The chain combines TRBV5-1 with TRBJ2-1; 7 nucleotides line up with TRBD2. V shed 0 bases and J 9 bases; nucleotides not matched to a gene: 6. The germline V gene has CDR1 SGHRS and CDR2 YFSETQ. The CDR3 is 14 residues long. The CDR3: CASSLEPAGAEQFF. DNA of the CDR3: TGCGCCAGCAGCTTGGAACCCGCGGGAGCTGAGCAGTTCTTC.

This chain joins TRBV6-1 and TRBJ2-4; 7 nucleotides line up with TRBD1. J lost 3 bases, V lost 6 bases, and 11 bases had no gene match. This CDR3 contains 16 residues. CDR1 and CDR2 from the germline V gene are MNHNS and SASEGT. CDR3 sequence: CASRESGTALKNIQYF. DNA of the CDR3: TGTGCCAGCAGGGAATCCGGGACAGCCCTCAAAAACATTCAGTACTTC.

This clonotype occurred many times. The chain employs TRBV12-3 or TRBV12-4 and TRBJ2-5; no definite D call. Trimming removed 3 bases at V and 2 bases at J, with 4 bases between. This CDR3 is 12 amino acids long. The CDR3 is CASSFRQETQYF. CDR3 coding DNA: TGTGCCAGCAGTTTTAGGCAAGAGACCCAGTACTTC.

This chain joins TRBV5-1 and TRBJ2-5; D possibly corresponds to TRBD2 (6 bases). The CDR3 is 13 amino acids. Looked up from germline, CDR1 is SGHRS and CDR2 is YFSETQ. The ends were cut back, 4 bases at V and 4 bases at J, with 11 bases in the middle. As DNA, the CDR3 is TGCGCCAGCAGCGAGCTGGGGGGAGAGACCCAGTACTTC. Protein sequence: CASSELGGETQYF. The full variable domain, completed using reference TRBV5-1 and TRBJ2-5, is KAGVTQTPRYLIKTRGQQVTLSCSPISGHRSVSWYQQTPGQGLQFLFEYFSETQRNKGNFPGRFSGRQFSNSRSEMNVSTLELGDSALYLCASSELGGETQYFGPGTRLLVL.

There are many counts of this clonotype. J is TRBJ2-1 and V is TRBV20-1, with 9 bases matching TRBD2. V trimming: 5 bases; J trimming: 5 bases; junction bases outside the gene matches: 10. Germline CDR1 and CDR2: DFQATT and SNEGSKA (reference sequence). This CDR3 has 15 amino acids. The CDR3 spells CSAGIAGALNNEQFF. In nucleotides, the CDR3 is TGCAGTGCTGGAATAGCGGGAGCCTTAAACAATGAGCAGTTCTTC.

This clonotype showed up many times. This sequence joins TRBV12-3 or TRBV12-4 and TRBJ2-1; D ambiguous. The CDR3 has 15 amino acids. Deletions cut 6 bases from V and 4 bases from J, with 16 bases between. CDR3 DNA: TGTGCCAGCAGAGACGCCGAAGGTGTTTACAATGAGCAGTTCTTC. It is translated as CASRDAEGVYNEQFF.

The table lists this clonotype with many counts. Given a much more abundant clone one base away, this may be a read error. The gene calls are TRBV3-1 and TRBJ2-5; 7 positions agree with TRBD1. With V trimmed by 6 bases and J by 2 bases, 3 bases remained unmatched. The CDR3 length is 13 residues. Germline CDR1 LGHDT, CDR2 YNNKEL (reference sequence). The CDR3: CASRPQGQETQYF. For the CDR3, the DNA is TGTGCCAGCAGACCACAGGGGCAAGAGACCCAGTACTTC.

This clonotype was observed many times. This rearrangement joins TRBV28 to TRBJ2-5, with D possibly TRBD2 on 6 matching bases. CDR3 length equals 18 residues. Germline V gives CDR1 MDHEN, CDR2 SYDVKM. The V end lost 3 bases, the J end lost 0 bases, and 20 bases lay between the germline ends. The CDR3 spells CASSLRPPSSDYQETQYF. The CDR3 region has the DNA TGTGCCAGCAGTTTGCGCCCCCCGTCTAGCGACTACCAAGAGACCCAGTACTTC.

This clonotype was seen only a few times. The rearrangement joins TRBV2 to TRBJ2-7; D gene uncertain. Trimming removed 1 base from V and 3 bases from J, with 16 bases in between. The germline CDR1 and CDR2 sequences are SNHLY and FYNNEI. This CDR3 is built from 16 residues. The CDR3 loop is CASSEVAASTFYEQYF. Written as DNA, the CDR3 is TGTGCCAGCAGTGAAGTAGCAGCTTCCACTTTCTACGAGCAGTACTTC.

This clonotype occurred many times. The chain recombines TRBV3-1 with TRBJ1-3; D may be TRBD1 (6 bases). The V end was cut by 0 bases, the J end by 4 bases, with 10 bases between. This CDR3 comprises 15 residues. In germline, CDR1 is LGHDT, CDR2 YNNKEL (reference sequence). CDR3 region: CASSQDAGDGNTIYF. The CDR3 DNA reads as TGTGCCAGCAGCCAAGATGCAGGGGACGGAAACACCATATATTTT.

V usage is TRBV20-1 and J usage is TRBJ2-7, with unresolved D. CDR1 and CDR2 from the germline V gene are DFQATT and SNEGSKA (reference sequence). Trimming shortened V by 0 bases and J by 3 bases, and 12 bases separated the two germline ends. CDR3 length equals 14 residues. Written as DNA, the CDR3 is TGCAGTGCTAGAGATCGAGGTTCAGGCTACGAGCAGTACTTC. Protein product: CSARDRGSGYEQYF.

This clonotype occurred many times. This sequence joins TRBV7-9 and TRBJ1-2; D gene uncertain. Germline CDR1 and CDR2: SEHNR and FQNEAQ (reference sequence). V lost 0 bases to trimming and J lost 6 bases, with 14 bases between them. This CDR3 is 15 amino acids long. CDR3 bases: TGTGCCAGCAGCTTAGCGCTGGGCAGTACGGATGGCTACACCTTC. This encodes CASSLALGSTDGYTF.

This rearrangement joins TRBV20-1 to TRBJ2-1; 7 bases line up with TRBD1. The germline V gene encodes CDR1 DFQATT and CDR2 SNEGSKA (reference sequence). Trimming took 6 bases from V and 3 from J; bases not matched to a gene: 2. The CDR3 covers 12 residues. This CDR3 is CSAGTDYNEQFF. The CDR3, as DNA: TGCAGTGCCGGGACAGACTACAATGAGCAGTTCTTC.

Ten or more counts support this clonotype. This chain joins TRBV20-1 and TRBJ2-5; D remains ambiguous. The germline gives CDR1 DFQATT, CDR2 SNEGSKA (reference sequence). The CDR3 length is 11 residues. The V and J ends lost 4 bases and 7 bases respectively, with 10 bases between them. The chain's CDR3 is CSATVFGTQYF. The CDR3 DNA reads as TGCAGTGCTACAGTTTTTGGGACCCAGTACTTC.

This clonotype showed up many times. The V gene is TRBV20-1, the J gene TRBJ2-7; 9 nucleotides line up with TRBD1. The CDR3 spans 13 residues. V lost 3 bases, J lost 5 bases, and 5 bases stayed unmatched. The germline gives CDR1 DFQATT, CDR2 SNEGSKA (reference sequence). Written as DNA, the CDR3 is TGCAGTGCTAGCCCTGGACAGGGGCACGAGCAGTACTTC. This encodes CSASPGQGHEQYF.

About this clonotype itself: A much bigger clone sits one base away, suggesting this may be a read error. The rearrangement uses TRBV3-1 and TRBJ1-1, with D tentatively TRBD1 (6 bases). This CDR3 has 15 amino acids. The V end was cut by 4 bases, the J end by 0 bases, with 12 bases between. CDR1 and CDR2 from the germline V gene are LGHDT and YNNKEL (reference sequence). The CDR3 DNA reads as TGTGCCAGCAGCCCGGGACACCCCATGAACACTGAAGCTTTCTTT. Residues: CASSPGHPMNTEAFF.

This clonotype has a handful of counts. The CDR3: CASKPGTGDIETQYF. CDR3 coding DNA: TGTGCCAGTAAACCCGGGACAGGGGATATAGAGACCCAGTACTTC. V is TRBV19 and J is TRBJ2-5, with 10 bases matching TRBD1. The trim removed 7 bases at V and 4 bases at J, leaving 9 bases unmatched. Germline CDR1 is LNHDA and CDR2 is SQIVND (reference sequence). There are 15 residues in the CDR3.

This chain links TRBV6-1 with TRBJ2-2, with 7 bases matching TRBD1. Germline values: CDR1 MNHNS, CDR2 SASEGT. CDR3 length: 14 amino acids. Trimming removed 7 bases from V and 4 bases from J; junction bases left unmatched: 6. The CDR3 DNA reads TGTGCCAGCAACCCACAGGGGCTCACCGGGGAGCTGTTTTTT. Amino acid sequence: CASNPQGLTGELFF.

The chain employs TRBV5-1 and TRBJ1-5; 9 positions match TRBD1. CDR1 SGHRS and CDR2 YFSETQ come from the germline V gene. This CDR3 has 15 residues. Trimming removed 4 bases from V and 3 bases from J; junction bases left unmatched: 5. The CDR3, as DNA: TGCGCCAGCAGCCGTGGGACAGGGATCAATCAGCCCCAGCATTTT. This encodes CASSRGTGINQPQHF.

The chain is built from TRBV3-1 and TRBJ1-2, with D possibly matching TRBD1 (5 bases). Looked up from germline, CDR1 is LGHDT and CDR2 is YNNKEL (reference sequence). This CDR3 has 15 amino acids. The V end lost 7 bases, the J end lost 4 bases, and 19 bases lay between the germline ends. Here the CDR3 DNA reads TGTGCCAGCACCAACACTCTATCGGACATCTATGGCTACACCTTC. The encoded protein is CASTNTLSDIYGYTF.